This T cell receptor beta chain is from a study of beta chain features in type 1 diabetes. Study context: Across every sample, around 98 million sorted cells were examined in total. Regarding the study as a whole: VDJ junctions in type 1 diabetes patients carried more deletions and fewer insertions. Patients showed naive, central memory and Treg TCRB repertoires that appeared more similar than those of healthy donors.

Sequencing targeted expressed TCRB transcripts, as all isolated RNA had been reverse transcribed. Profiled with immunoSEQ multiplex PCR; TCRdb holds only in-frame clones, not every one. The sample has hundreds of thousands of clones; roughly 16% are singletons. Of note for this clone: The antigen remains unidentified.

There was one heparinised blood draw per donor, averaging approximately 120 mL. The source of this sequence is a man between 18 and 29 years old in good health. Sequenced material: naive CD4+ T cells from blood.

In DNA form, the CDR3 reads TGTGCCAGCAGTGACCGGGATAAGAGGACAGATACGCAGTATTTT. The encoded protein is CASSDRDKRTDTQYF. V and J are TRBV6-4 and TRBJ2-3, with TRBD2 as a possible D gene (5 bases). The CDR3 is made up of 15 amino acids. The germline V gene has CDR1 MRHNA and CDR2 SNTAGT. V lost 2 bases, J lost 3 bases, and 12 bases lay in between.